Below, 18 T cell receptor beta chains from the same sample are listed, as sequenced in a study of low-dose radiotherapy and immunotherapy resistance in tumors. First-strand cDNA relied on TRAV- and TRBV-specific primers spanning alpha and beta chains. The TCRs were subjected to amplification over 20 PCR cycles employing a constant-region primer in conjunction with a V-primer adapter. MiXCR, run by TCRdb on the reads, gives a single entry per CDR3 protein. The data show tens of thousands of distinct CDR3 sequences, roughly a sixth seen once. Time point of the sample: before trial treatment. This sample comprised PBMCs, obtained before treatment. The receptors here all came from a male donor with prostate cancer.

This clonotype occurred many times. The chain carries TRBV7-8 and TRBJ1-4, with D perhaps matching TRBD1 (6 bases). The CDR3 has 16 residues. Looked up from germline, CDR1 is SGHVS and CDR2 is FQNEAQ. Trimming took off 4 bases at V and 8 bases at J, with 20 bases between the two ends. The CDR3 region is CASSSRTALGGEKLFF. In DNA, the CDR3 is TGTGCCAGCAGCTCCCGGACAGCCCTTGGCGGCGAAAAACTGTTTTTT.

This clonotype has a count of ten or more. The chain links TRBV7-8 to TRBJ2-3; 8 nucleotides line up with TRBD2. CDR3 size: 16 residues. Germline V gene lookup returns CDR1 SGHVS and CDR2 FQNEAQ. V was clipped by 1 base and J by 3 bases; unmatched bases: 6. This CDR3 is CASSLVAGGGTDTQYF. In nucleotides, the CDR3 is TGTGCCAGCAGCTTAGTTGCGGGGGGCGGGACAGATACGCAGTATTTT.

Notes on this clonotype: This probably arose from a read error, given a far larger clone one base away. The chain joins TRBV6-8 to TRBJ2-7; 10 bases map to TRBD1. CDR3 size: 14 residues. CDR1 and CDR2 from the germline V gene are MNHGY and SAAAGT. J lost 3 bases, V lost 5 bases, and 4 bases had no gene match. This chain's CDR3 is CASSVWDRGYEQYF. The CDR3 region has the DNA TGTGCCAGCAGTGTGTGGGACAGGGGCTACGAGCAGTACTTC.

The chain uses TRBV2 and TRBJ1-5; D is ambiguous. This CDR3 is built from 14 residues. V was trimmed by 4 bases and J by 6 bases, leaving 13 bases between them. The germline CDR1 and CDR2 sequences are SNHLY and FYNNEI. The CDR3: CASSAPAGPQPQHF. The CDR3 DNA follows: TGTGCCAGCAGTGCCCCTGCAGGTCCTCAGCCCCAGCATTTT.

This clonotype was counted between two and nine times. The chain joins TRBV21-1 to TRBJ1-4. TRBV21-1 is flagged as a pseudogene. The CDR3 runs 14 residues. CDR3 sequence reads: CASVIGGRPEKLFF. CDR3 in DNA: TGTGCCAGCGTTATTGGAGGGAGGCCTGAAAAACTGTTTTTT.

This clonotype was counted ten times or more. The chain is built from TRBV24-1 and TRBJ2-1; TRBD1 might be the D (5 bases). Between the trimmed V and J ends, which lost 10 bases and 6 bases, there was a span of 12 bases. The CDR3 is 12 residues long. Germline V CDR1 and CDR2: KGHDR, SFDVKD. CDR3 in amino acids: CATSLDSNEQFF. The CDR3 DNA is TGTGCCACTAGCCTTGACAGCAATGAGCAGTTCTTC.

This clonotype was found many times. The gene calls are TRBV29-1 and TRBJ2-3; 8 bases are a match to TRBD2. Trimming at V came to 3 bases and at J to 1 base, leaving 6 bases not matched to a gene. Germline lookup yields CDR1 SQVTM and CDR2 ANQGSEA. This CDR3 region has 15 residues. CDR3 bases: TGCAGCGTTGACGGGGGGGTTTGGGGCACAGATACGCAGTATTTT. Its protein product is CSVDGGVWGTDTQYF.

The gene calls are TRBV7-2 and TRBJ2-5; perhaps TRBD1 as D (6 bases). Deletions cut 2 bases from V and 0 bases from J, with 19 bases between. The CDR3 consists of 18 residues. The V gene's germline CDR1 is SGHTA and CDR2 FQGNSA. The CDR3 coding sequence is TGTGCCAGCAGCTTATCCGGCGTGGGGGCAATCCACCAAGAGACCCAGTACTTC. This sequence encodes CASSLSGVGAIHQETQYF.

This clonotype has at least ten counts. This rearrangement joins TRBV4-2 to TRBJ1-1, with a tentative D call TRBD1 (5 bases). The CDR3 loop spans 14 amino acids. The ends were cut back, 4 bases at V and 7 bases at J, with 16 bases in the middle. Germline-derived CDR1 and CDR2 are LGHNA and YNFKEQ. CDR3 DNA sequence: TGTGCCAGCAGCCCGCCGGGACCGGGAGGTGAAGCTTTCTTT. As protein: CASSPPGPGGEAFF.

This clonotype was picked up many times. This chain connects TRBV6-6 to TRBJ2-1; maybe TRBD1 (5 bases). Trimming shortened V by 2 bases and J by 15 bases, and 11 bases separated the two germline ends. The CDR3 sequence is 11 residues long. Germline-derived CDR1 and CDR2 are MNHNY and SVGAGI (reference sequence). CDR3 region: CASSYDSQGFF. CDR3 DNA: TGTGCCAGCAGTTACGACAGCCAAGGGTTCTTC.

For this clonotype: A far larger clone is a single base away, which makes a read error likely. The rearrangement links TRBV27 to TRBJ1-1, with D perhaps TRBD1 (5 bases). Germline CDR1 is MNHEY and CDR2 is SMNVEV (reference sequence). The length of the CDR3 is 12 residues. CDR3 DNA sequence: TGTGCCACCCAGGAGGGGAACACTAAAGCTTTCTTT. Residues: CATQEGNTKAFF.

This clonotype was observed many times. This sequence joins TRBV7-2 and TRBJ2-7, with unresolved D. Trimming removed 5 bases at V and 3 bases at J, with 17 bases between. From germline, CDR1 is SGHTA and CDR2 FQGNSA. The CDR3 spans 15 residues. This CDR3 reads CASSPAIISYYEQYF. As DNA, the CDR3 is TGTGCCAGCAGCCCAGCTATCATAAGTTACTACGAGCAGTACTTC.

The V gene is TRBV24-1, the J gene TRBJ2-1; D gene uncertain. Trimming stripped 2 bases from V and 0 bases from J, with 10 bases between. The germline V gene encodes CDR1 KGHDR and CDR2 SFDVKD. The CDR3 sequence is 16 residues long. The CDR3 coding sequence is TGTGCCACCAGTGATTCTTCGCACGGCTCCTACAATGAGCAGTTCTTC. Its translation is CATSDSSHGSYNEQFF.

The chain carries TRBV19 and TRBJ2-1; possibly TRBD2 for D (5 bases). This CDR3 region has 15 residues. Trimming took off 0 bases at V and 5 bases at J, with 11 bases between the two ends. Germline V CDR1 and CDR2: LNHDA, SQIVND (reference sequence). The CDR3 loop is CASSIDPTRDNEQFF. CDR3 bases: TGTGCCAGTAGTATAGACCCCACTAGGGACAATGAGCAGTTCTTC.

In this sample, this clonotype turned up many times. This rearrangement joins TRBV30 to TRBJ2-1; D is ambiguous. V shed 1 base and J shed 0 bases, with 13 bases lying between them. In germline, CDR1 is GTSNPN, CDR2 SVGIG (reference sequence). This CDR3 has 16 residues. CDR3 loop: CAWSDPRPSSYNEQFF. Here the CDR3 DNA reads TGTGCCTGGAGTGACCCCCGCCCAAGCTCCTACAATGAGCAGTTCTTC. The full variable domain, with the rest looked up from reference TRBV30 and TRBJ2-1, is SQTIHQWPATLVQPVGSPLSLECTVEGTSNPNLYWYRQAAGRGLQLLFYSVGIGQISSEVPQNLSASRPQDRQFILSSKKLLLSDSGFYLCAWSDPRPSSYNEQFFGPGTRLTVL.

This clonotype came up many times. The gene calls are TRBV19 and TRBJ2-1, with TRBD2 identical over 13 bases. CDR1 is LNHDA and CDR2 is SQIVND in the germline V gene (reference sequence). This CDR3 has 15 amino acids. V shed 7 bases, J shed 6 bases, and the junction held 6 bases outside the gene matches. The CDR3 bases are TGTGCCAGTACCCGGACTAGCGGGGGTCGCAATGAGCAGTTCTTC. It codes for CASTRTSGGRNEQFF.

This clonotype was found many times. The chain recombines TRBV18 with TRBJ2-4; D not resolved. Germline loops: CDR1 KGHSH, CDR2 LQKENI. The ends were cut back, 3 bases at V and 7 bases at J, with 7 bases in the middle. The CDR3 sequence is 12 residues long. The CDR3 bases are TGTGCCAGCTCACCCCTGGGGAACATTCAGTACTTC. This sequence encodes CASSPLGNIQYF. Supplemented by reference TRBV18 and TRBJ2-4, the full variable domain reads NAGVMQNPRHLVRRRGQEARLRCSPMKGHSHVYWYRQLPEEGLKFMVYLQKENIIDESGMPKERFSAEFPKEGPSILRIQQVVRGDSAAYFCASSPLGNIQYFGAGTRLSVL.

This clonotype was found many times. V is TRBV11-2 and J is TRBJ2-2, with D perhaps matching TRBD2 (5 bases). Deletions cut 2 bases from V and 8 bases from J, with 9 bases between. CDR1 is SGHAT, CDR2 FQNNGV, per germline. The length of the CDR3 is 13 residues. CDR3: CASSLFQRGELFF. CDR3 nucleotide sequence: TGTGCCAGCAGCTTATTCCAGCGGGGGGAGCTGTTTTTT.